Listed below are T cell receptor beta chains from one sample, sequenced in a study of identical twins. TCRdb re-derived calls from the 5' RACE reads in MiXCR, one entry per CDR3 protein. The table records about 240,000 distinct CDR3 sequences, about 7.5% of them present only once. These records were also assigned to another study, of yellow fever vaccine responses in identical twins.

Material for sequencing was CD8+ T cells sorted from blood. The receptors here all came from a woman younger than 30 in good health. CDR3s include the opening cysteine and the closing phenylalanine or tryptophan. Each record gives: J gene, V gene, clone size, D gene, CDR3 DNA, CDR3 protein. D genes are given only for firm matches. Clone size is stated in some rows and not others, as once, few, many or a class when expanded.

>TRBJ2-7|TRBV5-6|.|.
TGTGCCAGCAGCCCCGGGGTGCGCGAGCAGTACTTC
CASSPGVREQYF
>TRBJ2-2|TRBV6-5|.|.
TGTGCCAGCAGTTACTCAGTCCCGGGACCCTTGAATGGCGGGGAGCTGTTTTTT
CASSYSVPGPLNGGELFF
>TRBJ2-1|TRBV27|few|.
TGTGCCAGCACTCTAACCGGGGGAGTAGACTACAATGAGCAGTTCTTC
CASTLTGGVDYNEQFF
>TRBJ2-3|TRBV27|.|.
TGTGCCAGCAGCCGAGGGCCTAGCACAGATACGCAGTATTTT
CASSRGPSTDTQYF
>TRBJ2-1|TRBV28|few|TRBD1
TGTGCCAGCAGCCTGACGACAGGGGGCAATGAGCAGTTCTTC
CASSLTTGGNEQFF
>TRBJ1-1|TRBV27|.|TRBD1
TGTGCCAGCATTCCGGGACAGGGGGCTCGGTCTGAAGCTTTCTTT
CASIPGQGARSEAFF
>TRBJ2-5|TRBV29-1|.|.
TGCAGCGTTGAAGATCTACCCCAAGAGACCCAGTACTTC
CSVEDLPQETQYF
>TRBJ2-7|TRBV7-3|few|.
TGTGCCAGCAGCTTAGGGGATGGCTACGAGCAGTACTTC
CASSLGDGYEQYF
>TRBJ2-2|TRBV27|.|.
TGTGCCAGCGTGACTGGACCCGCGAACACCGGGGAGCTGTTTTTT
CASVTGPANTGELFF
>TRBJ1-2|TRBV3-1|many|.
TGTGCCAGCAGCCAAGATTTACGAGTTAACTATGGCTACACCTTC
CASSQDLRVNYGYTF
>TRBJ2-1|TRBV7-8|.|TRBD1
TGTGCCAGCAGCAGGGGGACAGCCGATGAGCAGTTCTTC
CASSRGTADEQFF